A single T cell receptor (beta chain) is shown here with its context. This sample was taken from a study of blood T cell repertoires in COVID-19. Produced via immunoSEQ multiplex PCR; TCRdb's table is partial and in-frame only. There are 390,000 or so clones in the sample; approximately 90% occur only once, and less than 1.2% lies in the top ten. The sequenced material came from PBMCs or T cells enriched from blood (not recorded which). The clonotype originates from a man between 18 and 29 years old who had recovered from COVID-19.

Written as DNA, the CDR3 is TGTGCCAGCAGCCCACGACTAGCGGGAGTGGGTACGCAGTATTTT. Translating gives CASSPRLAGVGTQYF. The rearrangement links TRBV5-8 to TRBJ2-3; TRBD2 agrees at 12 bases. The CDR3 has 15 residues. V lost 4 bases and J lost 8; bases outside the gene matches: 8. Germline V CDR1 and CDR2: SGHTS, YDEGEE.